This TCR beta chain emerged from a study of OX40 agonist ivuxolimab in advanced cancers. Study outcomes and limitations: The study found that CD8+ T cells averaged more expanded clones than CD4+.

Note on this clone: Antigen unknown.

Blood specimens came from baseline, cycle 4 day 1, and cycle 7 day 1. Profiling relied on immunoSEQ multiplex PCR, and the TCRdb table lists in-frame clones only, not all of them. The profile shows 48,000 or so clones, nearly 95% of them singletons. Looked up from germline, CDR1 is LGHNA and CDR2 is YNFKEQ. CDR3 length: 15 amino acids. V was shortened by 0 bases and J by 5 bases, with 13 bases between the two germline ends. The source is an adult with an advanced solid tumor such as melanoma, head and neck, liver or kidney cancer. Sequenced material: CD4+ or CD8+ T cells sorted from blood, taken in a trial of the OX40 agonist ivuxolimab. The genes are TRBV4-2 and TRBJ2-5; D not resolved. This CDR3 is CASSQDYSIGETQYF. CDR3 DNA: TGTGCCAGCAGCCAAGATTATTCGATCGGTGAGACCCAGTACTTC.